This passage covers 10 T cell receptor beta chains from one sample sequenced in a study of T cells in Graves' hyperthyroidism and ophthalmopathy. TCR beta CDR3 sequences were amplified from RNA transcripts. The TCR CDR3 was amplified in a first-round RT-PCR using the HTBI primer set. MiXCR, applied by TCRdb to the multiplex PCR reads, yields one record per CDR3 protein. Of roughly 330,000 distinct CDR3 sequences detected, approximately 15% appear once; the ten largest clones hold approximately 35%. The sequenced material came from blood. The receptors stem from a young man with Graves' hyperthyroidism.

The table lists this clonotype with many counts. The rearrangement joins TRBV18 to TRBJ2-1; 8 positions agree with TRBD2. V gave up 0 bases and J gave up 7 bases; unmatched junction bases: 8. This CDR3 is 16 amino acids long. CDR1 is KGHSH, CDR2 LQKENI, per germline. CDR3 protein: CASSPPSGGPRNEQFF. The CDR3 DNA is TGTGCCAGCTCACCACCCTCGGGAGGGCCCAGAAATGAGCAGTTCTTC. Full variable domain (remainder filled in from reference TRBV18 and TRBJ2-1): NAGVMQNPRHLVRRRGQEARLRCSPMKGHSHVYWYRQLPEEGLKFMVYLQKENIIDESGMPKERFSAEFPKEGPSILRIQQVVRGDSAAYFCASSPPSGGPRNEQFFGPGTRLTVL.

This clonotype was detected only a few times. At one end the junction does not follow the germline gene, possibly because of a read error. CDR3 residues: CASSEGRKLFF. Written as DNA, the CDR3 is TGTGCCAGCAGCGAAGGGCGAAAACTGTTTTTT. The chain combines TRBV2 with TRBJ1-4; D is undetermined. The CDR3 covers 11 residues. The germline CDR1 and CDR2 sequences are SNHLY and FYNNEI.

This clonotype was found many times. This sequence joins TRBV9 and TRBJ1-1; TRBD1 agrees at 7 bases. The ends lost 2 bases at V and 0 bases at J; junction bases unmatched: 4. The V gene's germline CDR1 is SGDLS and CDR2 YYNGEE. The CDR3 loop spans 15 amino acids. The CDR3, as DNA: TGTGCCAGCAGCGTGGGGACAGTTATGAACACTGAAGCTTTCTTT. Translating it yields CASSVGTVMNTEAFF.

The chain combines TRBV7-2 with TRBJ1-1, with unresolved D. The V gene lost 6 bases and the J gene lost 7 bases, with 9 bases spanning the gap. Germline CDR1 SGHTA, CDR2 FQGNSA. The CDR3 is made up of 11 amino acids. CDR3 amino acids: CASRSGNEAFF. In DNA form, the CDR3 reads TGTGCCAGCAGAAGCGGCAATGAAGCTTTCTTT.

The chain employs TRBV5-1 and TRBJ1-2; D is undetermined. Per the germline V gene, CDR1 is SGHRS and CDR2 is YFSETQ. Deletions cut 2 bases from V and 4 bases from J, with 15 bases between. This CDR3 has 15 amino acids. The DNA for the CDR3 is TGCGCCAGCAGCTTAGGGCACACAGCTACCTATGGCTACACCTTC. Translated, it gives CASSLGHTATYGYTF.

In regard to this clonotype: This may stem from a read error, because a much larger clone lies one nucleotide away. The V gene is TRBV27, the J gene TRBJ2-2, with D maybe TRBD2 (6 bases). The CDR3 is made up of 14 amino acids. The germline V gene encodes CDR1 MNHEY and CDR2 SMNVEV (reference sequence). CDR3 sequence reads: CASRLSRVTGGLFF. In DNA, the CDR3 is TGTGCCAGCAGGCTCTCTCGGGTGACCGGGGGGCTGTTTTTT.

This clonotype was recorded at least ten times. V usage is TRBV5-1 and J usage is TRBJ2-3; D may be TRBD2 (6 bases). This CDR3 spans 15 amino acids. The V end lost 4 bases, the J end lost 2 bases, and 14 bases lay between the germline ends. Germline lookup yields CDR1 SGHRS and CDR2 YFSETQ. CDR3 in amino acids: CASSPSGLDTDTQYF. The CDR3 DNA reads TGCGCCAGCAGCCCCTCGGGACTCGACACAGATACGCAGTATTTT.

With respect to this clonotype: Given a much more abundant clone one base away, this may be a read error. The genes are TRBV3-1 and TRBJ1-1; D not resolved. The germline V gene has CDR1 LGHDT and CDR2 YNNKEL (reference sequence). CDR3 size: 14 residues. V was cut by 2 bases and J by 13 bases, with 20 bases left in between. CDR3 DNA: TGTGCCAGCAGCCAATCAATCTCTACGGGGAATGGTTTCTTT. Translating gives CASSQSISTGNGFF.

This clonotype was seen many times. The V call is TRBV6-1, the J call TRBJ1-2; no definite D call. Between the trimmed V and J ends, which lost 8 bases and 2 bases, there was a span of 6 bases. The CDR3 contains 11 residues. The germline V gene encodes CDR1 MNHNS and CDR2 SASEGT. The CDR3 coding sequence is TGTGCCAGCGGAAGCAACTATGGCTACACCTTC. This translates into CASGSNYGYTF.

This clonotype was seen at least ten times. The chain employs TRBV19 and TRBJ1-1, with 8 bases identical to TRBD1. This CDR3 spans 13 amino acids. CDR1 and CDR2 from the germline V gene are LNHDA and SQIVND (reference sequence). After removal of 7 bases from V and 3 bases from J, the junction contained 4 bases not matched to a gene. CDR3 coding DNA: TGTGCCAGTATAAGACAGGGGTACACTGAAGCTTTCTTT. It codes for CASIRQGYTEAFF.